This T cell receptor (beta chain) came from a study of shared clonotypes between healthy human individuals. Overall study findings and caveats: Memory subsets generally showed lower estimated richness than naive subsets.

Notes on this clone: Its antigen is unidentified.

Deletions cut 5 bases from V and 3 bases from J, with 16 bases between. There are 15 residues in the CDR3. Germline CDR1 is SEHNR and CDR2 is FQNEAQ (reference sequence). Using immunoSEQ multiplex PCR, the repertoire was profiled, and TCRdb retains in-frame clones only, with some absent. Seen here are under 1,100,000 clones, roughly 74% observed once, and the top ten hold roughly 0.62%. Specimen: memory CD4+ T cells from PBMCs. Specified subset: CD45RA-negative fraction. The receptor comes from a man between 18 and 35 years old in good health. Some clones in this sample may be carry-over from other donors' samples. The V call is TRBV7-9, the J call TRBJ1-1; tentative D call: TRBD1 (6 bases). DNA of the CDR3: TGTGCCAGCAGCCCATCGGCGGGGGCCTACACTGAAGCTTTCTTT. Translated: CASSPSAGAYTEAFF.